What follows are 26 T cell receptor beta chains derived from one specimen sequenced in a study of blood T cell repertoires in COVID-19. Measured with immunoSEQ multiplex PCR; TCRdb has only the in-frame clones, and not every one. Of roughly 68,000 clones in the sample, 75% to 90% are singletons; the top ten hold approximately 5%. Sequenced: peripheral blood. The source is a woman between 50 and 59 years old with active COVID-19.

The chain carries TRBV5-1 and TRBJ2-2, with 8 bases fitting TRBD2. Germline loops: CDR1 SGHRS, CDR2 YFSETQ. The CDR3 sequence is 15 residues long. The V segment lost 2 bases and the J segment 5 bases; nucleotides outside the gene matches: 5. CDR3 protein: CASSFTGGLTGELFF. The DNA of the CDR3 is TGCGCCAGCAGCTTTACGGGAGGGCTAACCGGGGAGCTGTTTTTT.

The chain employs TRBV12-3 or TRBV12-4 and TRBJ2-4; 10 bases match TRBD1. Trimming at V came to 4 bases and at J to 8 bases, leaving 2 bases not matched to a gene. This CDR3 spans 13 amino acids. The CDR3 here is CASSSDRGDIQYF. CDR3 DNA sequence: TGTGCCAGCAGTTCGGACAGGGGGGACATTCAGTACTTC.

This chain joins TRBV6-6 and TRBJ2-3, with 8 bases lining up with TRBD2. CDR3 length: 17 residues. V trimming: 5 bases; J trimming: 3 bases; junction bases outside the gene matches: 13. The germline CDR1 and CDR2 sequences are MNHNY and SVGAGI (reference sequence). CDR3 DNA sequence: TGTGCCAGCAGTCTTATCTTAGCGGGCGGGGGGACAGATACGCAGTATTTT. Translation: CASSLILAGGGTDTQYF.

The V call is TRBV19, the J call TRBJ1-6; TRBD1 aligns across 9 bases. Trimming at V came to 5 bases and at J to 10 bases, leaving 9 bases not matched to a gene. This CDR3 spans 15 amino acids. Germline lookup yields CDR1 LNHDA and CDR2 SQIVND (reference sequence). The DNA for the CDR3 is TGTGCCAGTAGTTCCTGGACAGGGGCCGGATCACCCCTCCACTTT. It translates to CASSSWTGAGSPLHF.

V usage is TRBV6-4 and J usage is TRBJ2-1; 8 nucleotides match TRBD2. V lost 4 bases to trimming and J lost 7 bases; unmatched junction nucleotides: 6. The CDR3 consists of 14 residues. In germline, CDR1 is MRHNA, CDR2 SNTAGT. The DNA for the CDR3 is TGTGCCAGCAGTGGTCGGGGCGGGGGGAATGAGCAGTTCTTC. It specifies CASSGRGGGNEQFF.

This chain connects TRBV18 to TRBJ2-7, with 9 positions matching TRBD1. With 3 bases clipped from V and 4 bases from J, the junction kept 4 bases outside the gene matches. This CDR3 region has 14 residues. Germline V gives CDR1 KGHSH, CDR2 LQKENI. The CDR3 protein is CASSPGQGIYEQYF. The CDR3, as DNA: TGTGCCAGCTCACCGGGACAGGGAATTTACGAGCAGTACTTC.

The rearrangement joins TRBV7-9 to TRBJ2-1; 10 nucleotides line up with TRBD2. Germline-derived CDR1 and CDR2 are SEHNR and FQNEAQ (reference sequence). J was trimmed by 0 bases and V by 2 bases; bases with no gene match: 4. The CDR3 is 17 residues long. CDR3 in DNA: TGTGCCAGCAGCTTAACTAGCGGGATGACCTCCTACAATGAGCAGTTCTTC. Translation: CASSLTSGMTSYNEQFF.

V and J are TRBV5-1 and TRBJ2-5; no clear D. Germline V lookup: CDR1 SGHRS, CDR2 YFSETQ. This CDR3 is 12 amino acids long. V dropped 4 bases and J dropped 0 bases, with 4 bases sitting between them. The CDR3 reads CASSTNQETQYF. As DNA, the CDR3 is TGCGCCAGCAGCACTAACCAAGAGACCCAGTACTTC.

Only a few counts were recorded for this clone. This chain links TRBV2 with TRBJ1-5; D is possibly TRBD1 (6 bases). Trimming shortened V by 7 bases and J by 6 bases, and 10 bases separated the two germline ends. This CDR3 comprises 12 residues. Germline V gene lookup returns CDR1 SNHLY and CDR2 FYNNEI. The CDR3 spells CASKTGSQPQHF. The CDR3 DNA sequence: TGTGCCAGCAAAACAGGGTCTCAGCCCCAGCATTTT.

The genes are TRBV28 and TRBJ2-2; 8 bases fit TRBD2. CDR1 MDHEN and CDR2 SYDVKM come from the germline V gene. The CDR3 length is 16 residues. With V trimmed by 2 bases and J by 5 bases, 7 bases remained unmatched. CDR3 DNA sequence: TGTGCCAGCAGTTTAACAGCGGGAGAGAGTACCGGGGAGCTGTTTTTT. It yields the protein CASSLTAGESTGELFF.

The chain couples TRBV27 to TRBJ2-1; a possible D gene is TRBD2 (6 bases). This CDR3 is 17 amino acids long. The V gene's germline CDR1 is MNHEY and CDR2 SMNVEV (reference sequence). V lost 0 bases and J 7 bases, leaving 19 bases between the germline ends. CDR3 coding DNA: TGTGCCAGCAGTTTATCCCCGGGACTCCGCCTGAGAAATGAGCAGTTCTTC. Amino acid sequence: CASSLSPGLRLRNEQFF.

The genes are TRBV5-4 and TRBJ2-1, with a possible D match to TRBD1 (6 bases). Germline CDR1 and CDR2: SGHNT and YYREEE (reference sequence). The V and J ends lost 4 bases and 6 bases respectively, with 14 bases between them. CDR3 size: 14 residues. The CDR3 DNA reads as TGTGCCAGCAGCCCCCCTGGGGGCCGCAATGAGCAGTTCTTC. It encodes CASSPPGGRNEQFF.

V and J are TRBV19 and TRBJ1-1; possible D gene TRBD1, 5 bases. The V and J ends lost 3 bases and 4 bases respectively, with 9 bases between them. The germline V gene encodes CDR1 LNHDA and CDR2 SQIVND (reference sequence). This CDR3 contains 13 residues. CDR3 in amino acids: CASSIGQGTEAFF. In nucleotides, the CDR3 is TGTGCCAGTAGTATCGGCCAGGGCACTGAAGCTTTCTTT.

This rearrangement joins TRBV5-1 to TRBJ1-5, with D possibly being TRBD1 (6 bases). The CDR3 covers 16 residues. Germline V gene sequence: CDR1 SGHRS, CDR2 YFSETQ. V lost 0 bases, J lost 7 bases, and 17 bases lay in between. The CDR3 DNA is TGCGCCAGCAGCTTGGGGGGAACAGGGAGGGGACAGCCCCAGCATTTT. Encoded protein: CASSLGGTGRGQPQHF.

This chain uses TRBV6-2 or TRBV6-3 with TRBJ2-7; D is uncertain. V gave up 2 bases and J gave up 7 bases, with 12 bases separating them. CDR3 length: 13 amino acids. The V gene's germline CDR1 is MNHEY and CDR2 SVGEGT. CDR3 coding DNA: TGTGCCAGCAGTTACCGACCCCTCGGGGAGCAGTACTTC. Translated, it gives CASSYRPLGEQYF.

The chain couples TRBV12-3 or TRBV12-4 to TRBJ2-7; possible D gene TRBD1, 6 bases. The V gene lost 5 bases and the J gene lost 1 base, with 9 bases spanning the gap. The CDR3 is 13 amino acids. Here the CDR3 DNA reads TGTGCCAGCAGTGTCGGACAGTCCTACGAGCAGTACTTC. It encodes CASSVGQSYEQYF.

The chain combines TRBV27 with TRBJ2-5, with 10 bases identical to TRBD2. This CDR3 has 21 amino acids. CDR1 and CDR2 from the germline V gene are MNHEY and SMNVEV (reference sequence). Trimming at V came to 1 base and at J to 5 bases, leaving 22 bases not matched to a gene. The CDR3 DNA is TGTGCCAGCAGTTTATTTGGTGGCAGGGGGAGCAGCGGGAGGGCCAGGGAGACCCAGTACTTC. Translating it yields CASSLFGGRGSSGRARETQYF.

The CDR3 protein is CASLNTFYGGYTF. The DNA of the CDR3 is TGTGCCAGTCTTAACACTTTCTACGGGGGCTACACCTTC. The chain is built from TRBV28 and TRBJ1-2; D unclear. CDR3 size: 13 residues. V was pared by 9 bases and J by 8 bases, with 19 bases between. Germline V gene sequence: CDR1 MDHEN, CDR2 SYDVKM.

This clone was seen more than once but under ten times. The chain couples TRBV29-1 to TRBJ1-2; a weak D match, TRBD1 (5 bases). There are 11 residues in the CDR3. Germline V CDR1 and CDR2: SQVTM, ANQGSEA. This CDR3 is CSVDKNYGYTF. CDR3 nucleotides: TGCAGTGTGGACAAGAACTATGGCTACACCTTC.

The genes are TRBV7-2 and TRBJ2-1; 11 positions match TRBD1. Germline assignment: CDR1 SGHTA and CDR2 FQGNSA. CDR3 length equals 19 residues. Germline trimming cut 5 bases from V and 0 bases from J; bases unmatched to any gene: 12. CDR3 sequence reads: CASSVRGQGAISSYNEQFF. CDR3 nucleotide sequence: TGTGCCAGCAGCGTTCGAGGACAGGGGGCCATTAGCTCCTACAATGAGCAGTTCTTC.

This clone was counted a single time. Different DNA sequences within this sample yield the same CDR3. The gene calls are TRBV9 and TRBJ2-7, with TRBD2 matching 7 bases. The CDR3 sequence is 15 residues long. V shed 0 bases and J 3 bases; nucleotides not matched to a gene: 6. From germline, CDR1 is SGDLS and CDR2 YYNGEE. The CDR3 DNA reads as TGTGCCAGCAGCGTAGGGTCGGGAGGTCTCTACGAGCAGTACTTC. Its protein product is CASSVGSGGLYEQYF.

DNA for the CDR3: TGTGCCAGCAGCCCCGGGGGGGGCAGCTCTGGGGCCAACGTCCTGACTTTC. It translates to CASSPGGGSSGANVLTF. The chain combines TRBV5-4 with TRBJ2-6, with 8 bases that match TRBD2. Germline assignment: CDR1 SGHNT and CDR2 YYREEE (reference sequence). The J segment lost 0 bases and the V segment lost 4 bases, leaving 6 bases of the junction unmatched. The CDR3 runs 17 residues. Looking up the rest from reference TRBV5-4 and TRBJ2-6 gives the full variable domain: ETGVTQSPTHLIKTRGQQVTLRCSSQSGHNTVSWYQQALGQGPQFIFQYYREEENGRGNFPPRFSGLQFPNYSSELNVNALELDDSALYLCASSPGGGSSGANVLTFGAGSRLTVL.

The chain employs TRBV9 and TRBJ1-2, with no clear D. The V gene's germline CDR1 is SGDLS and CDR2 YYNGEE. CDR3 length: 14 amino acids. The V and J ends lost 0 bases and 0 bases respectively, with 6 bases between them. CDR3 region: CASSVATANYGYTF. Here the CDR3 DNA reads TGTGCCAGCAGCGTAGCTACAGCTAACTATGGCTACACCTTC. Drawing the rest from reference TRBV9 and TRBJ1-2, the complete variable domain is DSGVTQTPKHLITATGQRVTLRCSPRSGDLSVYWYQQSLDQGLQFLIQYYNGEERAKGNILERFSAQQFPDLHSELNLSSLELGDSALYFCASSVATANYGYTFGSGTRLTVV.

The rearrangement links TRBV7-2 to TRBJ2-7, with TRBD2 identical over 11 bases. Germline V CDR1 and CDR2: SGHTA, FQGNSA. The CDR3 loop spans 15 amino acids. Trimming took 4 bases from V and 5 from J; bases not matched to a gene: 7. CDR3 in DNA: TGTGCCAGCAGCTACCTACTAGCGGGAGCTCACGAGCAGTACTTC. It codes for CASSYLLAGAHEQYF.

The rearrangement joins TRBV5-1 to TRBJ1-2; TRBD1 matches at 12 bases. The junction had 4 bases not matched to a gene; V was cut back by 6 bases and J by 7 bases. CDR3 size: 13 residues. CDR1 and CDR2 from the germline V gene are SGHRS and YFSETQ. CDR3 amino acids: CASNQGQGAGYTF. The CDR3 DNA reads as TGCGCCAGCAACCAGGGACAGGGGGCTGGCTACACCTTC.

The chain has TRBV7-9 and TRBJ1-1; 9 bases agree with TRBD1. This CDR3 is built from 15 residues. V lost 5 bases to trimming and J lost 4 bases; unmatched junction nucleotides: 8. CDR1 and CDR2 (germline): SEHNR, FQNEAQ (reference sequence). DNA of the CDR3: TGTGCCAGCAGCCCTGGGACAGGGTTCCCCACTGAAGCTTTCTTT. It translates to CASSPGTGFPTEAFF.